The source of this TCR beta chain is a study of technical replicates of blood from a few donors. Here immunoSEQ multiplex PCR was the method, and the copy in TCRdb shows in-frame clones only, minus some. The sample contains roughly 80,000 clones, around 92% of which appear only once. Germline V gene lookup returns CDR1 SGDLS and CDR2 YYNGEE. Germline trimming cut 4 bases from V and 2 bases from J; bases unmatched to any gene: 2. This CDR3 has 13 residues. The chain is built from TRBV9 and TRBJ1-1; 7 bases are shared with TRBD1. Sequencing used T cells isolated from PBMCs. The sequence was collected from a human donor in good health. DNA of the CDR3: TGTGCCAGCAGCTCAGGGGGTAACACTGAAGCTTTCTTT. Translating gives CASSSGGNTEAFF.